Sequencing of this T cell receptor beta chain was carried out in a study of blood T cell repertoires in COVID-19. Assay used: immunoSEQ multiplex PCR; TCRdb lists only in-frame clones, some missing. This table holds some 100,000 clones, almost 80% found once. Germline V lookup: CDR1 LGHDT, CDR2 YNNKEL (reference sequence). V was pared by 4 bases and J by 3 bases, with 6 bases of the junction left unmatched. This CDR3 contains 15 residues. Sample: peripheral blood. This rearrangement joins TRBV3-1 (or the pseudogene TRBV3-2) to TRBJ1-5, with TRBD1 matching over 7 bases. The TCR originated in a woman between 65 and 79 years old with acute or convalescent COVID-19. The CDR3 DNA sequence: TGTGCCAGCAGCCTTCACACAGGGGTCAATCAGCCCCAGCATTTT. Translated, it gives CASSLHTGVNQPQHF.